The source of this T cell receptor beta chain is a study of blood T cell repertoires in COVID-19. Sequencing was performed with immunoSEQ multiplex PCR; in TCRdb, only in-frame clones are kept and a portion is missing. The table includes approximately 360,000 clones, around 90% detected once. Germline CDR1 and CDR2: MDHEN and SYDVKM. The CDR3 extends over 15 amino acids. Trimming shortened V by 4 bases and J by 2 bases, and 12 bases separated the two germline ends. The sequenced sample consisted of peripheral blood. This rearrangement joins TRBV28 to TRBJ1-3; D is unresolved. The TCR originated in a man aged 18 to 29 with active or convalescent COVID-19. The CDR3, as DNA: TGTGCCAGCAGTTCCCCGACAACCCCTGGAAACACCATATATTTT. It specifies CASSSPTTPGNTIYF.